The text below deals with one TCR beta chain. Its antigen is undetermined. Only in-frame clones appear in the TCRdb table, and some are missing; sequencing was by immunoSEQ multiplex PCR. The table shows just over 30,000 clones, with 75% to 90% occurring only once. This sample was taken from a study of OX40 agonist ivuxolimab in advanced cancers. Study background: Patients were dosed with the agonistic anti-OX40 (CD134) antibody ivuxolimab. The group had a mean age of 60 years, ranged from 23 to 79, and was 82.7% male. Findings and caveats of the study: Within 6 weeks, CD4+ and CD8+ blood T cells expanded clonally at 0.1 to 3.0 mg/kg.

This CDR3 is 12 amino acids long. V gave up 6 bases and J gave up 2 bases, with 6 bases separating them. CDR1 is SGDLS and CDR2 is YYNGEE in the germline V gene. The TCR was taken from an adult with an advanced solid tumor such as melanoma, head and neck, liver or kidney cancer. This rearrangement joins TRBV9 to TRBJ2-1; D is undetermined. This material consisted of CD4+ or CD8+ T cells sorted from blood, taken in a trial of the OX40 agonist ivuxolimab. CDR3 in amino acids: CASTGAYNEQFF. CDR3 coding DNA: TGTGCCAGCACCGGCGCCTACAATGAGCAGTTCTTC.